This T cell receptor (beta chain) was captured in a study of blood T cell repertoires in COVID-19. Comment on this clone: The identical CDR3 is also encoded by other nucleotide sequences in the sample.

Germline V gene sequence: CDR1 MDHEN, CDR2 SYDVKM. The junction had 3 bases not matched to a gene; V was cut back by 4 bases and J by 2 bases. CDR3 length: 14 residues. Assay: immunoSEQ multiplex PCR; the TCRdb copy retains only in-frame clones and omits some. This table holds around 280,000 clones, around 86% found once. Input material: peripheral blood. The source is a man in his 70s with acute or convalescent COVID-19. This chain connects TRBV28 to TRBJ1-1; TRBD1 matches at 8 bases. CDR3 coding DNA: TGTGCCAGCAGTTCTGGACAGGGCAACACTGAAGCTTTCTTT. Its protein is CASSSGQGNTEAFF.